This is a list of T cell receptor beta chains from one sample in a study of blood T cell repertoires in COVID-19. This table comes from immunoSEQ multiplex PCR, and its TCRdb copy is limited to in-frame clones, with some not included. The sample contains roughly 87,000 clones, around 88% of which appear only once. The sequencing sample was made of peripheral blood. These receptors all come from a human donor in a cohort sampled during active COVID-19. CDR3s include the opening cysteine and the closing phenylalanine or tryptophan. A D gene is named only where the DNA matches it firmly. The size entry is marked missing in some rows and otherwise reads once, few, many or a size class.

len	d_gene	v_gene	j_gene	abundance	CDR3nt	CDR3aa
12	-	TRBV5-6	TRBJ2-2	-	TGTGCCAGCAGCTCGGACTGGGGGGAGCTGTTTTTT	CASSSDWGELFF
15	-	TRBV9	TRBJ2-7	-	TGTGCCAGCAGCGTAGGGGTCAAGGGGGACTACGAGCAGTACTTC	CASSVGVKGDYEQYF
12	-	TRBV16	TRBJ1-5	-	TGTGCCAGCAGCCAATCGGGGGGACTTCTCCATTTT	CASSQSGGLLHF
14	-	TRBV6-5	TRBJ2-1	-	TGTGCCAGCAGACAGACTAGAAACTACAATGAGCAGTTCTTC	CASRQTRNYNEQFF
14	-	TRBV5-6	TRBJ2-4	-	TGTGCCAGCAGCTTGGCACAGTTCGGAAACATTCAGTACTTC	CASSLAQFGNIQYF
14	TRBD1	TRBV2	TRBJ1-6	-	TGTGCCAGCAGTGGGGACAGGGGGAATTCACCCCTCCACTTT	CASSGDRGNSPLHF
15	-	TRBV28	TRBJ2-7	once	TGTGCCAGCAGTGCGGGTAGCTTAGAGTCCTACGAGCAGTACTTC	CASSAGSLESYEQYF
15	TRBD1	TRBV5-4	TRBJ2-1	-	TGTGCCAGCAGCTCCGGGACAGGGTGGATCAATGAGCAGTTCTTC	CASSSGTGWINEQFF
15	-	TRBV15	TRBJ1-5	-	TGTGCCACCAGCAGCGCCTCGAGGTCGGTTCAGCCCCAGCATTTT	CATSSASRSVQPQHF
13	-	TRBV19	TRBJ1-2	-	TGTGCCAGTAGTATGGGGGCGAGCTATGGCTACACCTTC	CASSMGASYGYTF
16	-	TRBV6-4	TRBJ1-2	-	TGTGCCAGCAGTGATACTTCGGGAGAGGGGTACTATGGCTACACCTTC	CASSDTSGEGYYGYTF
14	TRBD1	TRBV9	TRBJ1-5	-	TGTGCCAGCAGCCCGGGGACAGGGGTCCAGCCCCAGCATTTT	CASSPGTGVQPQHF
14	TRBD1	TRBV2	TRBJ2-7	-	TGTGCCAGCAGTGCACAGGGGCTTAGCTACGAGCAGTACTTC	CASSAQGLSYEQYF
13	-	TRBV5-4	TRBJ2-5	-	TGTGCCAGCAGCTTTAGGGGTGGAGAGACCCAGTACTTC	CASSFRGGETQYF
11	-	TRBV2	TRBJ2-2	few	TGTGCCAGCACCCGGGCCGGGGAGCTGTTTTTT	CASTRAGELFF
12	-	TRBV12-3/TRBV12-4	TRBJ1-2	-	TGTGCCAGCACAGGGCGGGGGTATGGCTACACCTTC	CASTGRGYGYTF
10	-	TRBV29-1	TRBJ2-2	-	TGCAGCGCCTATGCCGGGGAGCTGTTTTTT	CSAYAGELFF
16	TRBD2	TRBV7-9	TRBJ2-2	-	TGTGCCAGCAGCCGAGGACTAGCGGGGAGCGGCGGGGAGCTGTTTTTT	CASSRGLAGSGGELFF
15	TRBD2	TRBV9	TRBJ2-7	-	TGTGCCAGCAGCTTCACTAGCGGGGGGATCGACGAGCAGTACTTC	CASSFTSGGIDEQYF
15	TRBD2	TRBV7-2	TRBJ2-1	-	TGTGCCAGCAGCTTAAGGGCGGGAGTTAACGATGAGCAGTTCTTC	CASSLRAGVNDEQFF
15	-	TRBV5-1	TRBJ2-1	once	TGCGCCAGCAGCTTGGACGGGGGGCCGAGCGATGAGCAGTTCTTC	CASSLDGGPSDEQFF
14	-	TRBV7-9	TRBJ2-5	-	TGTGCCAGCAGCTTAGTGGACAACCAAGAGACCCAGTACTTC	CASSLVDNQETQYF
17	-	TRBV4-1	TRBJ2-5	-	TGCGCCAGCAGCCATGTTCTGAGGAGGGTACGCGAAGAGACCCAGTACTTC	CASSHVLRRVREETQYF
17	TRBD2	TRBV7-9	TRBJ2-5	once	TGTGCCAGCAGCTCGGGACTAGCGGGGGGGCACGAGGAGACCCAGTACTTC	CASSSGLAGGHEETQYF
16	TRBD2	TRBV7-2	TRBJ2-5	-	TGTGCCAGCAGCTTGGCGGGACTAGCGGGGGAAGAGACCCAGTACTTC	CASSLAGLAGEETQYF
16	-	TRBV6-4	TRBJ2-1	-	TGTGCCAGCAGTGATATCGGGGTAAGGCCGATGGGTGAGCAGTTCTTC	CASSDIGVRPMGEQFF
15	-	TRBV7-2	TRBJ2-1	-	TGTGCCAGCAGCTATAACTCCGGGACTGACAATGAGCAGTTCTTC	CASSYNSGTDNEQFF
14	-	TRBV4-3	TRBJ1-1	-	TGCGCCAGCAGCAACCGAGAGGGCAACACTGAAGCTTTCTTT	CASSNREGNTEAFF
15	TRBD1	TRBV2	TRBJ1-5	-	TGTGCCAGCAGGGCTGACAGGGATCGAAATCAGCCCCAGCATTTT	CASRADRDRNQPQHF
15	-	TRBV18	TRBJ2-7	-	TGTGCCAGCTCACCAGGGGGCCTAAGCTCCTACGAGCAGTACTTC	CASSPGGLSSYEQYF
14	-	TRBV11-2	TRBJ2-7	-	TGTGCCAGCAGCTTCAACAGGGACACCTACGAGCAGTACTTC	CASSFNRDTYEQYF
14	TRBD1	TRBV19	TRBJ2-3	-	TGTGCCAGTAGTGCTACAGGGGGCACAGATACGCAGTATTTT	CASSATGGTDTQYF
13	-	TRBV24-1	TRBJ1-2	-	TGTGCCACCAGTGACCCCCGACTCTATGGCTACACCTTC	CATSDPRLYGYTF
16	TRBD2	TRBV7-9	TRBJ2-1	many	TGTGCCAGCAGCCCCGTGGAACTAGCGGGCGGCAATGAGCAGTTCTTC	CASSPVELAGGNEQFF
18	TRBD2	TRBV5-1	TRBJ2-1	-	TGCGCCAGCAGCCCCCGGGTAGCGGGTACAAGCTCCTACAATGAGCAGTTCTTC	CASSPRVAGTSSYNEQFF
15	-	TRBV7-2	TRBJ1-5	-	TGTGCCAGCAGCTTTGGGTGGGGAGGGAATCAGCCCCAGCATTTT	CASSFGWGGNQPQHF
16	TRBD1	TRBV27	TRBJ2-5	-	TGTGCCAGCAGTCCCCGGGACAGGGGTGGGGAAGAGACCCAGTACTTC	CASSPRDRGGEETQYF
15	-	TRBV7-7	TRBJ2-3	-	TGTGCCAGCAGCCCCGCCGTAGGGAGGACAGATACGCAGTATTTT	CASSPAVGRTDTQYF
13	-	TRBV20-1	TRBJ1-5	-	TGCAGTGCTAGTTCCGGGGTCAATCAGCCCCAGCATTTT	CSASSGVNQPQHF
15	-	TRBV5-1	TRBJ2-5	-	TGCGCCAGCAGCTTGGCCGGGCAGGGTCAAGAGACCCAGTACTTC	CASSLAGQGQETQYF
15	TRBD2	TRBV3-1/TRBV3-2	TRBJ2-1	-	TGTGCCAGCAGCCTGCGGGAGTCCTCCTACAATGAGCAGTTCTTC	CASSLRESSYNEQFF
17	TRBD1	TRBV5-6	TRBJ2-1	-	TGTGCCAGCTGCTTAGGGGGCTCCATCGTATATATTAATGAGCAGTTCTTC	CASCLGGSIVYINEQFF
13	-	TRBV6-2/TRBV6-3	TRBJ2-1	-	TGTGCCAGCAGCCAACTTCAGGGATGGGAGCAGTTCTTC	CASSQLQGWEQFF
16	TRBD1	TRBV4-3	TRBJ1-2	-	TGCGCCAGCAGCCAAGATCGAATTGGGACAGGGAAAGGCTACACCTTC	CASSQDRIGTGKGYTF
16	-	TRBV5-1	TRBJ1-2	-	TGCGCCAGCAGCTTGGGGGCCGCTACCTCCAACTATGGCTACACCTTC	CASSLGAATSNYGYTF
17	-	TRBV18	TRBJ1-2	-	TGTGCCAGCTCACCATGGGTAAGCCGCGGGGGGTTCTATGGCTACACCTTC	CASSPWVSRGGFYGYTF
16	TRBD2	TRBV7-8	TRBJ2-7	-	TGTGCCAGCAGCTTAGGTGTCGCGGGAGGTTGGTACGAGCAGTACTTC	CASSLGVAGGWYEQYF
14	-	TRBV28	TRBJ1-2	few	TGTGCCAGCAGTTTACATCAGAATAACTATGGCTACACCTTC	CASSLHQNNYGYTF
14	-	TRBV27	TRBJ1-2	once	TGTGCCAGCGGGCCGGACACATTGGGTGGGGGCTACACCTTC	CASGPDTLGGGYTF
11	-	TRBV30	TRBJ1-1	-	TGTGCCTGGAGTGTGTCCGGGGAAGCTTTCTTT	CAWSVSGEAFF
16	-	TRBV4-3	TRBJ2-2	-	TGCGCCAGCAGCTTAGGGGTTCTCGCGAACACCGGGGAGCTGTTTTTT	CASSLGVLANTGELFF
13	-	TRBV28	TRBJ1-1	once	TGTGCCAGCAGTTTCGCAGGGTTTACTGAAGCTTTCTTT	CASSFAGFTEAFF
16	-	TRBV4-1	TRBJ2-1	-	TGCGCCAGCAGCCACGGGGGTTACGGTGCCTACAATGAGCAGTTCTTC	CASSHGGYGAYNEQFF
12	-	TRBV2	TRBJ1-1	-	TGTGCCAGCAGTGGGGACGGGAGCGAAGCTTTCTTT	CASSGDGSEAFF
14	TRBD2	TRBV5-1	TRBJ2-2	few	TGCGCCAGCAGCCCCACGCCGGGGGGCGGGGAGCTGTTTTTT	CASSPTPGGGELFF
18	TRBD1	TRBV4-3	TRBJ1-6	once	TGCGCCAGCAGCCAGACAATAGTAGGGACAGGAACTAATTCACCCCTCCACTTT	CASSQTIVGTGTNSPLHF
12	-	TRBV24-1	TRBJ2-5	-	TGTGCCACCGGGGAAGGGGGAGAGACCCAGTACTTC	CATGEGGETQYF
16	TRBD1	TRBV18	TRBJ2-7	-	TGTGCCAGCTCACCCCGGTTGGGGACAGGATCCTACGAGCAGTACTTC	CASSPRLGTGSYEQYF
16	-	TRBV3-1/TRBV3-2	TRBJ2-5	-	TGTGCCAGCAGCCAAGTGGGCAGGGTAGCCCAAGAGACCCAGTACTTC	CASSQVGRVAQETQYF
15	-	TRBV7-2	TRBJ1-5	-	TGTGCCAGCAGCTTAGCGGGGGGAAGCAATCAGCCCCAGCATTTT	CASSLAGGSNQPQHF